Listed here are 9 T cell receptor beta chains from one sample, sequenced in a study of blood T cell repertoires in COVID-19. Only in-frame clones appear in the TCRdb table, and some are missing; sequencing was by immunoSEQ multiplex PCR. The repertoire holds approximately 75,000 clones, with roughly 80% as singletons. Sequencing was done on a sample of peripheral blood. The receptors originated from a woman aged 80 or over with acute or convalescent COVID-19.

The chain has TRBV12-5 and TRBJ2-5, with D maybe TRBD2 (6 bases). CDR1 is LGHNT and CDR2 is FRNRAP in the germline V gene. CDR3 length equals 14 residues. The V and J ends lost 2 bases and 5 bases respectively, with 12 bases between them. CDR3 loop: CASGLPGRGETQYF. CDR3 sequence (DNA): TGTGCTAGTGGTTTGCCTGGCCGGGGGGAGACCCAGTACTTC.

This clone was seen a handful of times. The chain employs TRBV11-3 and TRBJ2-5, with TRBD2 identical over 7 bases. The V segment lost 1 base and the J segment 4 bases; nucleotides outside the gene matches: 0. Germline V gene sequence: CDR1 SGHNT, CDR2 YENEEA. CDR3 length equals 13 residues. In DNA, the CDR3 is TGTGCCAGCAGCTTAGGCGGGGGAGAGACCCAGTACTTC. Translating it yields CASSLGGGETQYF.

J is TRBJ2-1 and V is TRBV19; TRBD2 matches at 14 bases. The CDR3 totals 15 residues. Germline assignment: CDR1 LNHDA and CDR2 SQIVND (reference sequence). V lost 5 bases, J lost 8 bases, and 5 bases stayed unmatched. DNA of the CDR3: TGTGCCAGTAGTCCCGGACTAGCGGGGGGCGATGAGCAGTTCTTC. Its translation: CASSPGLAGGDEQFF.

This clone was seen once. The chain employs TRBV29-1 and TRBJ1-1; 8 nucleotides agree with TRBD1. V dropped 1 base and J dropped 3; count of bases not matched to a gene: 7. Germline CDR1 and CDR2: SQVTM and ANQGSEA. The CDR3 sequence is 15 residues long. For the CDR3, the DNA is TGCAGCGTTGAAGGACAGGGGAGTGGGTACACTGAAGCTTTCTTT. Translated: CSVEGQGSGYTEAFF. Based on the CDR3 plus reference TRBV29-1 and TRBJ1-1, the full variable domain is SAVISQKPSRDICQRGTSLTIQCQVDSQVTMMFWYRQQPGQSLTLIATANQGSEATYESGFVIDKFPISRPNLTFSTLTVSNMSPEDSSIYLCSVEGQGSGYTEAFFGQGTRLTVV.

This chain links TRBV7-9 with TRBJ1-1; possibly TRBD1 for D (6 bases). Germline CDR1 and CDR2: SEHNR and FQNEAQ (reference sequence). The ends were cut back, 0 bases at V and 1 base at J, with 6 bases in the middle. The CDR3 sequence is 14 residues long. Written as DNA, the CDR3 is TGTGCCAGCAGCTTAGCAGGGGGGAACACTGAAGCTTTCTTT. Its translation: CASSLAGGNTEAFF.

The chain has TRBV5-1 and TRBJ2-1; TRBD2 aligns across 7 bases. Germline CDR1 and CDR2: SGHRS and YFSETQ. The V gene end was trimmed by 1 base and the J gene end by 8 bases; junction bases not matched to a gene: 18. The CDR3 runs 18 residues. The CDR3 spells CASSLTRQWGGAGDEQFF. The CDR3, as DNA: TGCGCCAGCAGCTTGACCCGTCAGTGGGGGGGAGCCGGGGATGAGCAGTTCTTC.

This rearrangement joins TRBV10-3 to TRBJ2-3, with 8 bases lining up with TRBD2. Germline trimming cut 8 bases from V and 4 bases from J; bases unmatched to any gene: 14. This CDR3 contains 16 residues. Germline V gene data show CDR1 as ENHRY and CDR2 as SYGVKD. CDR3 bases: TGTGCCATCGGGGAGCGGACTAGCTTGGTTGCAGATACGCAGTATTTT. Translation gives CAIGERTSLVADTQYF.

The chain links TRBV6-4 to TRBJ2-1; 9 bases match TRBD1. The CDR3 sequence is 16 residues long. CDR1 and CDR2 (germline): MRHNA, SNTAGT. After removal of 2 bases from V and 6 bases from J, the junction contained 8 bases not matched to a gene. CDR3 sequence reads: CASSDLPGQGSNEQFF. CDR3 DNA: TGTGCCAGCAGTGACCTACCGGGACAGGGTAGCAATGAGCAGTTCTTC.

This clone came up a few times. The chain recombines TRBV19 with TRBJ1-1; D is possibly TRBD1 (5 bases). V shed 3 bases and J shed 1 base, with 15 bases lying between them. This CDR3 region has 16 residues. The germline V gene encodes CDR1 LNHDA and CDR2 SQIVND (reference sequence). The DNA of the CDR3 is TGTGCCAGTAGTATCACATGGCGGGGGACGAACACTGAAGCTTTCTTT. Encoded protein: CASSITWRGTNTEAFF.